This T cell receptor (beta chain) was recorded in a study of early T cells in non-severe SARS-CoV-2 infection. V lost 8 bases to trimming and J lost 0 bases, with 17 bases between them. The germline CDR1 and CDR2 sequences are MDHEN and SYDVKM. CDR3 length: 16 amino acids. This clonotype was seen repeatedly, ten times or more. TCRdb reprocessed the 5' RACE reads with MiXCR, giving one entry per CDR3 protein. The table shows roughly 30,000 distinct CDR3 sequences, with 5.5% to 8% occurring only once. This receptor was obtained from an adult who was a healthcare worker with PCR-confirmed SARS-CoV-2 infection or an uninfected control (not recorded which). This chain links TRBV28 with TRBJ1-5; D gene ambiguous. The source material was whole blood. The CDR3 nucleotides are TGTGCCAGCGCACGGGGTTTAGGGTATAGCAATCAGCCCCAGCATTTT. Its protein product is CASARGLGYSNQPQHF.